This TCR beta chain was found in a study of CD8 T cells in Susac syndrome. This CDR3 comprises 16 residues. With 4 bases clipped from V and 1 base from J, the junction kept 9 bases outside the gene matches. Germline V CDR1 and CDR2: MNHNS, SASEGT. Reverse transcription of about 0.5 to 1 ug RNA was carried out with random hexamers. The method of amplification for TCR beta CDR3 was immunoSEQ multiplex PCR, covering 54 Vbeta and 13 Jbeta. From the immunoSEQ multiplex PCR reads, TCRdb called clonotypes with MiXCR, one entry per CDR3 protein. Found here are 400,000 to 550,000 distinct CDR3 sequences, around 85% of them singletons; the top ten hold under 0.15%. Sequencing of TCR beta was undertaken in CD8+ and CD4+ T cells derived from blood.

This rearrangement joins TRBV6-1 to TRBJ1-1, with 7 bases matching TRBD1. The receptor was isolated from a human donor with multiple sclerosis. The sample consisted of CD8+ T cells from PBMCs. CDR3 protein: CASSGGTDRPNTEAFF. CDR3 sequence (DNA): TGTGCCAGCAGTGGCGGGACAGACCGCCCGAACACTGAAGCTTTCTTT.